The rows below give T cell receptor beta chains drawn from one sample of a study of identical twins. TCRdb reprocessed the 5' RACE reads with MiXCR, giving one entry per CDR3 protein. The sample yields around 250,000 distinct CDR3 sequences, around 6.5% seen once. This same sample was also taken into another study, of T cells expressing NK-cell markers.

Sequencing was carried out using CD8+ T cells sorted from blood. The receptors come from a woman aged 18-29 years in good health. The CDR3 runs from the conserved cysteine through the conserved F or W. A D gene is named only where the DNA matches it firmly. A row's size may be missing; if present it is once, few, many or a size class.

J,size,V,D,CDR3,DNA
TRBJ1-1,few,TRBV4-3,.,CASSRTWGNTEAFF,TGCGCCAGCAGCCGAACCTGGGGAAACACTGAAGCTTTCTTT
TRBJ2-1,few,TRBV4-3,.,CASSQGQDPVNEQFF,TGCGCCAGCAGCCAAGGCCAAGACCCCGTCAATGAGCAGTTCTTC
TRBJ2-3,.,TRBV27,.,CASSLSLVGDTQYF,TGTGCCAGCAGTTTAAGCCTAGTAGGAGATACGCAGTATTTT
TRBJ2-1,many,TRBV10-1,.,CASSIGGDNEQFF,TGCGCCAGCAGTATTGGCGGGGACAATGAGCAGTTCTTC
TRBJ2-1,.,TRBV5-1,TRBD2,CASSPSGGAREQFF,TGCGCCAGCAGCCCTAGCGGGGGGGCTCGTGAGCAGTTCTTC
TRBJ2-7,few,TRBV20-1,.,CSARDREGVAPSEQYF,TGCAGTGCTAGAGATCGAGAAGGGGTCGCCCCTAGCGAGCAGTACTTC
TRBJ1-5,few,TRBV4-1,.,CASTLSIMSNQPQHF,TGCGCCAGCACGCTTTCCATAATGAGCAATCAGCCCCAGCATTTT
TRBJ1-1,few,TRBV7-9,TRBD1,CASTQGVNTEAFF,TGTGCCAGCACGCAGGGGGTGAACACTGAAGCTTTCTTT
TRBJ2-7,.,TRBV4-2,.,CASSQVLTSYEQYF,TGTGCCAGCAGCCAAGTTCTCACCTCCTACGAGCAGTACTTC
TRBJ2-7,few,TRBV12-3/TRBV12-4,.,CASSSGVPREQYF,TGTGCCAGCAGTTCCGGGGTCCCGCGGGAGCAGTACTTC
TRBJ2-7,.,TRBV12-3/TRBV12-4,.,CASSLGQYAYEQYF,TGTGCCAGCAGTTTGGGGCAGTATGCCTACGAGCAGTACTTC
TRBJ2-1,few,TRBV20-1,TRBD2,CSARDLSGGAYNEQFF,TGCAGTGCTAGAGATCTTAGCGGGGGGGCATACAATGAGCAGTTCTTC
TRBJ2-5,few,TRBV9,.,CASSVATRGPPKVTQYF,TGTGCCAGCAGCGTAGCTACAAGGGGACCACCCAAAGTCACCCAGTACTTC
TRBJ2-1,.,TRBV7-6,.,CASSLGSTGYNEQFF,TGTGCCAGCAGCCTAGGGTCAACGGGCTACAATGAGCAGTTCTTC
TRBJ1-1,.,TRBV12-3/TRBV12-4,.,CASRPHRFDSEAFF,TGTGCCAGCAGGCCCCACAGGTTTGACTCTGAAGCTTTCTTT
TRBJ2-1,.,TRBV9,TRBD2,CASSVEGSSGGAEEQFF,TGTGCCAGCAGCGTCGAGGGGTCTAGCGGGGGGGCAGAGGAGCAGTTCTTC
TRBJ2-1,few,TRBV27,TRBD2,CASSGTSRINEQFF,TGTGCCAGCAGCGGGACTAGCCGGATAAATGAGCAGTTCTTC
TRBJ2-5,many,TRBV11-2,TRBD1,CASRSNGRGPRETQYF,TGTGCCAGCCGTTCAAACGGAAGGGGGCCCAGGGAGACCCAGTACTTC
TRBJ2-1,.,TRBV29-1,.,CSGEKGEVRFF,TGCAGCGGGGAGAAGGGGGAGGTGAGATTCTTC
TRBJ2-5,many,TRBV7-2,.,CASSLVLGETQYF,TGTGCCAGCAGCTTAGTTCTGGGGGAGACCCAGTACTTC
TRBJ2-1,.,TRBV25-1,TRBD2,CASSAGWASGGEQFF,TGTGCCAGCAGTGCCGGCTGGGCTAGCGGGGGTGAGCAGTTCTTC
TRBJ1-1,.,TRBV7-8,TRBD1,CASSLGQGGENTEAFF,TGTGCCAGCAGCCTAGGACAGGGGGGCGAGAACACTGAAGCTTTCTTT
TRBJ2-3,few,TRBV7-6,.,CASSPGNSSTDTQYF,TGTGCCAGCAGCCCAGGGAATTCTAGCACAGATACGCAGTATTTT
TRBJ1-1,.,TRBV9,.,CASSATAYTEAFF,TGTGCCAGCAGCGCGACGGCTTACACTGAAGCTTTCTTT
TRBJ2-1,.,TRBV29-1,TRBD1,CSVEVRQGNEQFF,TGCAGCGTTGAAGTCCGACAGGGGAATGAGCAGTTCTTC
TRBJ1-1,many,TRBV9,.,CASSVAGLSTEAFF,TGTGCCAGCAGCGTAGCAGGGTTGAGCACTGAAGCTTTCTTT
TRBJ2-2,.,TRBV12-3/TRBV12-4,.,CASSLGVLFF,TGTGCCAGCAGTTTGGGGGTGCTGTTTTTT
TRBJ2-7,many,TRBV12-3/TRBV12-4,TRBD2,CASSGAGGASYEQYF,TGTGCCAGCAGTGGAGCGGGAGGGGCATCCTACGAGCAGTACTTC
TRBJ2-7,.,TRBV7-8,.,CASSLGGLTYEQYF,TGTGCCAGCAGCTTAGGGGGACTTACCTACGAGCAGTACTTC